These 29 T cell receptor beta chains were all obtained from the same sample, sequenced in a study of blood T cells in healthy people across ages. A J-beta primer mix and a sample-barcoded 5' primer were used in a second PCR of about 6 to 12 cycles. MiXCR was run by TCRdb on the 5' RACE reads, yielding one entry per CDR3 protein. Of 600,000 to 800,000 distinct CDR3 sequences listed, approximately 52% are singletons. The specimen sequenced was blood. These receptors came from a woman older than 75 in good health.

DNA for the CDR3: TGTGCCATCAGTGACTTAGGGGACTATGGCTACACCTTC. It specifies CAISDLGDYGYTF. This sequence joins TRBV10-3 and TRBJ1-2; D perhaps matches TRBD1 (5 bases). The CDR3 totals 13 residues. V was shortened by 3 bases and J by 3 bases, with 8 bases between the two germline ends. CDR1 and CDR2 (germline): ENHRY, SYGVKD.

The J gene is TRBJ2-2, the V gene TRBV27; D uncertain. Germline V gene sequence: CDR1 MNHEY, CDR2 SMNVEV (reference sequence). The CDR3 has 13 residues. V was cut by 0 bases and J by 7 bases, with 6 bases left in between. The CDR3 loop is CASSLSEHGELFF. The DNA of the CDR3 is TGTGCCAGCAGTTTATCGGAGCACGGGGAGCTGTTTTTT.

In regard to this clonotype: A read error is possible here, since a much larger clone lies one base away. This sequence joins TRBV12-3 or TRBV12-4 and TRBJ1-4; D gene ambiguous. The CDR3 is 12 amino acids. The CDR3 DNA is TGTGTCAGCAGTCCCATCGGAGAAAAACTGTTTTTT. It codes for CVSSPIGEKLFF.

The chain is built from TRBV28 and TRBJ2-1; D possibly corresponds to TRBD2 (5 bases). The CDR3 spans 16 residues. Germline-derived CDR1 and CDR2 are MDHEN and SYDVKM. V shed 6 bases and J shed 0 bases, with 15 bases lying between them. The CDR3 DNA follows: TGTGCCAGCAGGCCGGCGGGTCAGAGCTCCTACAATGAGCAGTTCTTC. Translation: CASRPAGQSSYNEQFF.

This rearrangement joins TRBV29-1 to TRBJ2-1; 10 bases align to TRBD2. The CDR3 spans 13 residues. V lost 5 bases to trimming and J lost 9 bases; unmatched junction nucleotides: 7. Germline V gene lookup returns CDR1 SQVTM and CDR2 ANQGSEA. For the CDR3, the DNA is TGCAGCGTTCTCAGCGGGGGGGCAGGTGAGCAGTTCTTC. This sequence encodes CSVLSGGAGEQFF.

The V call is TRBV7-2, the J call TRBJ2-1; 8 bases are shared with TRBD2. With 5 bases clipped from V and 8 bases from J, the junction kept 14 bases outside the gene matches. CDR3 length equals 16 residues. Germline CDR1 and CDR2: SGHTA and FQGNSA. The DNA for the CDR3 is TGTGCCAGCAGCCCCGGGCGGGGGGTTGGTTTTCATGAGCAGTTCTTC. Its protein is CASSPGRGVGFHEQFF.

The rearrangement joins TRBV10-3 to TRBJ1-2; 11 bases map to TRBD1. Germline assignment: CDR1 ENHRY and CDR2 SYGVKD. The V and J ends lost 8 bases and 4 bases, in that order; junction bases with no gene match: 3. The CDR3 is 13 residues long. The CDR3 loop is CAIGQGAGYGYTF. The CDR3 DNA follows: TGTGCCATCGGACAGGGGGCAGGCTATGGCTACACCTTC.

In its sample, this clonotype was seen many times. The gene calls are TRBV13 and TRBJ2-4, with TRBD2 identical over 10 bases. The CDR3 has 15 residues. Germline CDR1 is PRHDT and CDR2 is FYEKMQ (reference sequence). The ends lost 1 base at V and 13 bases at J; junction bases unmatched: 10. In DNA, the CDR3 is TGTGCCAGCAGCTTAGTTGCTAGCGGGAGAGCGGCGCAGTACTTC. Protein sequence: CASSLVASGRAAQYF. Combining the CDR3 with reference TRBV13 and TRBJ2-4 gives the whole variable domain AAGVIQSPRHLIKEKRETATLKCYPIPRHDTVYWYQQGPGQDPQFLISFYEKMQSDKGSIPDRFSAQQFSDYHSELNMSSLELGDSALYFCASSLVASGRAAQYFGAGTRLSVL.

This chain joins TRBV14 and TRBJ2-7, with D possibly matching TRBD2 (6 bases). In germline, CDR1 is SGHDN, CDR2 FVKESK. V shed 1 base and J shed 5 bases, with 12 bases lying between them. The CDR3 runs to 14 residues. The CDR3 loop reads CASSQGSAGNEQYF. The DNA of the CDR3 is TGTGCCAGCAGCCAAGGTAGTGCGGGGAACGAGCAGTACTTC. Variable domain in full (rest from reference TRBV14 and TRBJ2-7): EAGVTQFPSHSVIEKGQTVTLRCDPISGHDNLYWYRRVMGKEIKFLLHFVKESKQDESGMPNNRFLAERTGGTYSTLKVQPAELEDSGVYFCASSQGSAGNEQYFGPGTRLTVT.

Note on this clonotype: At one of its ends the junction is not consistent with the germline gene, which may arise from a read error. The chain has TRBV16 and TRBJ2-7; D is undetermined. Germline CDR1 and CDR2: KGHSY and FQNENV. This CDR3 region has 13 residues. CDR3 sequence: CARSQSPYYEQYF. CDR3 nucleotides: TGTGCCCGCAGCCAATCCCCGTACTACGAGCAGTACTTC. The full variable domain, rest sourced from reference TRBV16 and TRBJ2-7, is GEEVAQTPKHLVRGEGQKAKLYCAPIKGHSYVFWYQQVLKNEFKFLISFQNENVFDETGMPKERFSAKCLPNSPCSLEIQATKLEDSAVYFCARSQSPYYEQYFGPGTRLTVT.

In its sample, this clonotype was seen a few times. The J gene is TRBJ1-2, the V gene TRBV14; no clear D. The CDR3 contains 15 residues. The V end was cut by 0 bases, the J end by 5 bases, with 13 bases between. CDR1 and CDR2 (germline): SGHDN, FVKESK. Here the CDR3 reads CASSQDLVGIYGYTF. The CDR3 region has the DNA TGTGCCAGCAGCCAAGATCTTGTGGGAATTTATGGCTACACCTTC.

This clonotype has at least ten counts. The V and J genes are TRBV7-2 and TRBJ2-3; TRBD2 is a possible D gene (5 bases). Germline lookup yields CDR1 SGHTA and CDR2 FQGNSA. V lost 1 base and J 2 bases, leaving 16 bases between the germline ends. The CDR3 totals 17 residues. The chain's CDR3 is CASSLVGRPGTTDTQYF. In nucleotides, the CDR3 is TGTGCCAGCAGCTTAGTTGGGCGCCCGGGAACCACAGATACGCAGTATTTT.

This clonotype was picked up many times. V is TRBV29-1 and J is TRBJ2-7; unclear D gene. The CDR3 is 14 amino acids. V was pared by 6 bases and J by 2 bases, with 17 bases between. CDR1 SQVTM and CDR2 ANQGSEA come from the germline V gene. This CDR3 is CSVVFGYQPYEQYF. For the CDR3, the DNA is TGCAGCGTAGTGTTTGGCTACCAACCCTACGAGCAGTACTTC.

The chain carries TRBV4-3 and TRBJ1-4; possible D gene TRBD1, 6 bases. This CDR3 contains 15 residues. V lost 1 base to trimming and J lost 7 bases, with 13 bases between them. CDR1 and CDR2 from the germline V gene are LGHNA and YSLEER. In nucleotides, the CDR3 is TGCGCCAGCAGCCAAGTACACAGGGCTGGTGAAAAACTGTTTTTT. Residues: CASSQVHRAGEKLFF.

The chain couples TRBV5-1 to TRBJ2-2; D tentatively fits TRBD1 or TRBD2 (5 bases each). The germline CDR1 and CDR2 sequences are SGHRS and YFSETQ. Between the trimmed V and J ends, which lost 0 bases and 1 base, there was a span of 13 bases. The CDR3 extends over 17 amino acids. CDR3 sequence (DNA): TGCGCCAGCAGCTTGGGCCGTGGGACGGTGAACACCGGGGAGCTGTTTTTT. This encodes CASSLGRGTVNTGELFF.

This clonotype was seen only once. This chain links TRBV10-3 with TRBJ2-5; 10 positions agree with TRBD2. V lost 10 bases to trimming and J lost 5 bases; unmatched junction nucleotides: 4. The CDR3 extends over 12 amino acids. The germline gives CDR1 ENHRY, CDR2 SYGVKD. CDR3 sequence: CATSSGSETQYF. The CDR3 DNA sequence: TGTGCCACCTCTAGCGGGAGTGAGACCCAGTACTTC.

This clonotype came up a few times. This may be a read error: a much more frequent sequence differs by one nucleotide. This chain joins TRBV2 and TRBJ2-5; the D is unclear. This CDR3 is 11 amino acids long. V lost 7 bases and J 11 bases, leaving 14 bases between the germline ends. Germline CDR1 and CDR2: SNHLY and FYNNEI. CDR3 bases: TGTGCCAGCACTAACTACAATGAGCAGTACTTC. It is translated as CASTNYNEQYF.

A word on this clonotype: A much larger clone is a single base away; this may be a read error. The V gene is TRBV20-1, the J gene TRBJ2-3, with a tentative D call TRBD2 (5 bases). CDR3 length: 13 amino acids. CDR1 and CDR2 (germline): DFQATT, SNEGSKA (reference sequence). The CDR3 loop reads CSASSASTDTRYF. DNA for the CDR3: TGCAGTGCTAGTTCGGCTAGCACAGATACGCGGTATTTT.

There are a few counts of this clonotype. The rearrangement links TRBV20-1 to TRBJ1-1; 10 bases fit TRBD1. Germline assignment: CDR1 DFQATT and CDR2 SNEGSKA (reference sequence). The CDR3 has 15 residues. The ends lost 3 bases at V and 1 base at J; junction bases unmatched: 5. CDR3 DNA: TGCAGTGCTAGGGCCTGGGACAGGGGGAACACTGAAGCTTTCTTT. Protein: CSARAWDRGNTEAFF.

The chain is built from TRBV13 and TRBJ2-4, with unresolved D. V gave up 5 bases and J gave up 1 base, with 9 bases separating them. The CDR3 contains 14 residues. Germline CDR1 and CDR2: PRHDT and FYEKMQ (reference sequence). CDR3 DNA: TGTGCCAGCAGCGAGCATCGGGCCAAAAACATTCAGTACTTC. Translation: CASSEHRAKNIQYF.

This clonotype was counted a few times. The V and J genes are TRBV5-1 and TRBJ1-2; unclear D gene. CDR1 SGHRS and CDR2 YFSETQ come from the germline V gene. CDR3 length: 10 residues. V was pared by 8 bases and J by 7 bases, with 9 bases between. CDR3 loop: CARFARGYTF. In nucleotides, the CDR3 is TGCGCCAGGTTCGCGCGTGGCTACACCTTC.

The chain links TRBV5-1 to TRBJ2-5; D might be TRBD2 (5 bases). The germline V and J ends were trimmed by 1 base and 0 bases, with 10 bases remaining between them. The CDR3 contains 15 residues. Germline V gives CDR1 SGHRS, CDR2 YFSETQ. This CDR3 reads CASSLSSPYQETQYF. The DNA for the CDR3 is TGCGCCAGCAGCTTGTCTAGCCCATACCAAGAGACCCAGTACTTC. Full variable domain (remainder filled in from reference TRBV5-1 and TRBJ2-5): KAGVTQTPRYLIKTRGQQVTLSCSPISGHRSVSWYQQTPGQGLQFLFEYFSETQRNKGNFPGRFSGRQFSNSRSEMNVSTLELGDSALYLCASSLSSPYQETQYFGPGTRLLVL.

This clonotype was picked up many times. The chain employs TRBV20-1 and TRBJ2-7; weak D call: TRBD1 (5 bases). Trimming removed 6 bases at V and 1 base at J, with 13 bases between. This CDR3 is 13 amino acids long. From germline, CDR1 is DFQATT and CDR2 SNEGSKA (reference sequence). DNA of the CDR3: TGCAGTGCCAGAAAGCAGGGTTCCTACGAGCAGTACTTC. Translating it yields CSARKQGSYEQYF.

At least ten counts were recorded for this clonotype. The chain combines TRBV7-6 with TRBJ2-3; D might be TRBD2 (7 bases). The CDR3 runs 15 residues. Trimming stripped 7 bases from V and 6 bases from J, with 20 bases between. From germline, CDR1 is SGHVS and CDR2 FNYEAQ. CDR3 loop: CASTQRAGALDTQYF. DNA of the CDR3: TGTGCCAGCACCCAAAGGGCGGGGGCGCTTGATACGCAGTATTTT.

This chain joins TRBV6-6 and TRBJ1-4, with 11 positions matching TRBD1. The J segment lost 8 bases and the V segment lost 6 bases, leaving 8 bases of the junction unmatched. Germline V gene data show CDR1 as MNHNY and CDR2 as SVGAGI (reference sequence). The CDR3 consists of 15 residues. The CDR3 reads CASRSPGQGDEKLFF. The CDR3 nucleotides read TGTGCCAGCAGAAGCCCGGGACAGGGGGACGAAAAACTGTTTTTT.

This chain joins TRBV5-1 and TRBJ2-5; TRBD2 agrees at 8 bases. The CDR3 consists of 15 residues. With 4 bases clipped from V and 2 bases from J, the junction kept 7 bases outside the gene matches. Germline V gene sequence: CDR1 SGHRS, CDR2 YFSETQ. The CDR3 region has the DNA TGCGCCAGCAGCCCGGTGGGGACTAGTCAAGAGACCCAGTACTTC. Amino acids: CASSPVGTSQETQYF.

This clonotype was observed a handful of times. The chain combines TRBV6-6 with TRBJ1-3; the match to TRBD1 covers 9 bases. The CDR3 consists of 14 residues. J was trimmed by 4 bases and V by 7 bases; bases with no gene match: 5. Germline lookup yields CDR1 MNHNY and CDR2 SVGAGI (reference sequence). As DNA, the CDR3 is TGTGCCAGCACCTTAGGGACAGGGGGAAACACCATATATTTT. Protein: CASTLGTGGNTIYF.

V gene TRBV6-4 combines with J gene TRBJ2-4; TRBD2 matches 7 bases. V gave up 6 bases and J gave up 6 bases; unmatched junction bases: 14. The CDR3 is made up of 16 amino acids. Germline V CDR1 and CDR2: MRHNA, SNTAGT. The CDR3 region is CASSPLGLERGNIQYF. CDR3 sequence (DNA): TGTGCCAGCAGCCCCCTAGGACTGGAGCGGGGAAACATTCAGTACTTC.

Points on this clonotype: This may come from a read error, since a much larger clone is one base off. The chain is built from TRBV28 and TRBJ2-7; tentative D call: TRBD1 (6 bases). V lost 5 bases to trimming and J lost 5 bases, with 19 bases between them. The V gene's germline CDR1 is MDHEN and CDR2 SYDVKM. This CDR3 has 15 residues. CDR3 amino acids: CASSRIRGTADEQYF. The CDR3 nucleotides read TGTGCCAGCAGTCGAATCAGGGGCACAGCCGACGAGCAGTACTTC.